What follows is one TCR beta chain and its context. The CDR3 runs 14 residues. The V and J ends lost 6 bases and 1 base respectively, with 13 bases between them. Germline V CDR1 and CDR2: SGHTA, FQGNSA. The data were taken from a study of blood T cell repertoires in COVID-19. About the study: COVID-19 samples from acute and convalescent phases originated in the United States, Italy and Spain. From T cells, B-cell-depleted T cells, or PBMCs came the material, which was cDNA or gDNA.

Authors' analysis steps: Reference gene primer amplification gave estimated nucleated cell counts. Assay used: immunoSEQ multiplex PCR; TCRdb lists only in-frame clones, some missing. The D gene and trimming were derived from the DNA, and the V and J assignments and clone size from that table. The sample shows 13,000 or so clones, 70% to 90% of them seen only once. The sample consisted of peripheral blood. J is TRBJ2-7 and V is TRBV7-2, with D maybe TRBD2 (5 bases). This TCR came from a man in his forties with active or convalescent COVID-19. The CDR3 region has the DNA TGTGCCAGCAGGCCCTCGGGGAATTCCTACGAGCAGTACTTC. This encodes CASRPSGNSYEQYF.